Listed here are 9 T cell receptor beta chains from one sample, sequenced in a study of blood T cell repertoires in COVID-19. Method: immunoSEQ multiplex PCR; TCRdb's copy keeps in-frame clones and lacks some. The sample carries roughly 97,000 clones, 90% recorded once. The sequencing input was peripheral blood. These receptors were collected from a man in his 60s with acute or convalescent COVID-19.

V usage is TRBV16 and J usage is TRBJ2-7, with unresolved D. The length of the CDR3 is 12 residues. Trimming pared 0 bases from V and 3 bases from J, leaving 3 bases between. Germline CDR1 reads KGHSY; CDR2 reads FQNENV. The CDR3 bases are TGTGCCAGCAGCCAATCTAACTACGAGCAGTACTTC. Translated: CASSQSNYEQYF.

The J gene is TRBJ1-1, the V gene TRBV19, with D unclear. From germline, CDR1 is LNHDA and CDR2 SQIVND (reference sequence). CDR3 length: 16 amino acids. V was clipped by 4 bases and J by 1 base, with 16 bases between them. As DNA, the CDR3 is TGTGCCAGTAGTAGGGGAGAAGGTTACAGGAACACTGAAGCTTTCTTT. It codes for CASSRGEGYRNTEAFF.

The chain uses TRBV19 and TRBJ1-5; 7 bases line up with TRBD1. In germline, CDR1 is LNHDA, CDR2 SQIVND (reference sequence). The CDR3 runs 13 residues. The J segment lost 5 bases and the V segment lost 2 bases, leaving 0 bases of the junction unmatched. CDR3 in amino acids: CASSIQGDQPQHF. CDR3 in DNA: TGTGCCAGTAGTATACAGGGGGATCAGCCCCAGCATTTT. Looking up the rest from reference TRBV19 and TRBJ1-5 gives the full variable domain: DGGITQSPKYLFRKEGQNVTLSCEQNLNHDAMYWYRQDPGQGLRLIYYSQIVNDFQKGDIAEGYSVSREKKESFPLTVTSAQKNPTAFYLCASSIQGDQPQHFGDGTRLSIL.

V is TRBV28 and J is TRBJ1-4; D possibly corresponds to TRBD1 (6 bases). Trimming removed 5 bases from V and 0 bases from J, with 16 bases in between. The CDR3 has 17 amino acids. Germline CDR1 and CDR2: MDHEN and SYDVKM. This chain's CDR3 is CASSPQGRATTNEKLFF. The CDR3, as DNA: TGTGCCAGCAGTCCACAGGGAAGGGCGACAACTAATGAAAAACTGTTTTTT.

V and J are TRBV28 and TRBJ2-2; D unclear. V was shortened by 11 bases and J by 1 base, with 5 bases between the two germline ends. The CDR3 spans 11 residues. The germline V gene has CDR1 MDHEN and CDR2 SYDVKM. The CDR3 sequence is CAAENTGELFF. The CDR3 bases are TGTGCCGCAGAGAACACCGGGGAGCTGTTTTTT.

The chain joins TRBV3-1 (or the pseudogene TRBV3-2) to TRBJ1-2; possible D gene TRBD1, 6 bases. Germline CDR1 and CDR2: LGHDT and YNNKEL (reference sequence). Trimming removed 1 base at V and 4 bases at J, with 16 bases between. CDR3 size: 16 residues. This CDR3 is CASSQAAMDSLYGYTF. In nucleotides, the CDR3 is TGTGCCAGCAGCCAAGCGGCAATGGACAGTCTCTATGGCTACACCTTC.

J is TRBJ1-1 and V is TRBV3-1 (or the pseudogene TRBV3-2); D unclear. The CDR3 contains 12 residues. Trimming took off 4 bases at V and 5 bases at J, with 8 bases between the two ends. Germline CDR1 LGHDT, CDR2 YNNKEL (reference sequence). CDR3 nucleotide sequence: TGTGCCAGCAGCCGACATAGGACTGAAGCTTTCTTT. This encodes CASSRHRTEAFF.

The chain links TRBV2 to TRBJ2-5; D uncertain. The CDR3 consists of 12 residues. The germline gives CDR1 SNHLY, CDR2 FYNNEI. Trimming shortened V by 7 bases and J by 0 bases, and 6 bases separated the two germline ends. CDR3 nucleotide sequence: TGTGCCAGCAACAAGTACCAAGAGACCCAGTACTTC. This translates into CASNKYQETQYF.

The rearrangement uses TRBV28 and TRBJ1-2, with TRBD1 matching over 8 bases. After removal of 4 bases from V and 2 bases from J, the junction contained 9 bases not matched to a gene. CDR3 length: 16 residues. Germline CDR1 and CDR2: MDHEN and SYDVKM. As DNA, the CDR3 is TGTGCCAGCAGTTCCCCAGGGACAGGTTTGAACTATGGCTACACCTTC. This codes for CASSSPGTGLNYGYTF.